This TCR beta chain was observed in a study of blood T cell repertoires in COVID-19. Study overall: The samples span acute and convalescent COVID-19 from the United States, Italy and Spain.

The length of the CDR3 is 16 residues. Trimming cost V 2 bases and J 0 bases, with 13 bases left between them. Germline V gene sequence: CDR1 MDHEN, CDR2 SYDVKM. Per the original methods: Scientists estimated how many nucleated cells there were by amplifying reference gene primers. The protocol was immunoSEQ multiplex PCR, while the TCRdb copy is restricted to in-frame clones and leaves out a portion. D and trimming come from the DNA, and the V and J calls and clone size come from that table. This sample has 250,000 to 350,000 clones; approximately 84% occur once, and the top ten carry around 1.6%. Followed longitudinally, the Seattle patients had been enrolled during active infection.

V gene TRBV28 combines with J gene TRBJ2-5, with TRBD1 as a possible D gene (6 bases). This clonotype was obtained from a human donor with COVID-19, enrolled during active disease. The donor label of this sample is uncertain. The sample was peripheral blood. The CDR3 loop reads CASSLIGTPYQETQYF. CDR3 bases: TGTGCCAGCAGTTTAATCGGGACACCGTACCAAGAGACCCAGTACTTC. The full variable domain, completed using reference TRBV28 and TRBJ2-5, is DVKVTQSSRYLVKRTGEKVFLECVQDMDHENMFWYRQDPGLGLRLIYFSYDVKMKEKGDIPEGYSVSREKKERFSLILESASTNQTSMYLCASSLIGTPYQETQYFGPGTRLLVL.